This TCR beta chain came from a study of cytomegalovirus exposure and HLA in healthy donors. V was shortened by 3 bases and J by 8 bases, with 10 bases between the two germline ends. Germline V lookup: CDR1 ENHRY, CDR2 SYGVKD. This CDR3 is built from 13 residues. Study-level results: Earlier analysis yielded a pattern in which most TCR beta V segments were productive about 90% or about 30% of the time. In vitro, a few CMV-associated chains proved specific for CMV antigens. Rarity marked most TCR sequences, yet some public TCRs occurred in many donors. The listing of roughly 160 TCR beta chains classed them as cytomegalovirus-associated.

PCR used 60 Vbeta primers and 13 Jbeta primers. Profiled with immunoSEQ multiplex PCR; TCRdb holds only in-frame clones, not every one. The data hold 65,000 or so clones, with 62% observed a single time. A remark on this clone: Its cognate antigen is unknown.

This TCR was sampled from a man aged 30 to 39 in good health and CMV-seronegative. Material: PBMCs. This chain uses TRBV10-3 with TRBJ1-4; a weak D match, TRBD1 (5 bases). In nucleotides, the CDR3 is TGTGCCATCAGTGATGATGGGGGGGAAAAACTGTTTTTT. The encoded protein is CAISDDGGEKLFF.